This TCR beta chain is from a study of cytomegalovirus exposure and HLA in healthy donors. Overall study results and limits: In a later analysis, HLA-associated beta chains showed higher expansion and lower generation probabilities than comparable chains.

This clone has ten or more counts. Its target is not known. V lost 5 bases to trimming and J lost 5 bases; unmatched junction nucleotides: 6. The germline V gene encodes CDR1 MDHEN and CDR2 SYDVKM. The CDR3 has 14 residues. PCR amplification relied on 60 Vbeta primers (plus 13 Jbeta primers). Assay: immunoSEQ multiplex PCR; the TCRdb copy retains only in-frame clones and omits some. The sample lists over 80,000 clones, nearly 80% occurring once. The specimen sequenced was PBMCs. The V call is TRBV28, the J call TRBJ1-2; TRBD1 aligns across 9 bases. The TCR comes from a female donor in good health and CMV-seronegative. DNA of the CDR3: TGTGCCAGCAGTCCCACGGGACAGGGTTATGGCTACACCTTC. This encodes CASSPTGQGYGYTF.